The clone carrying this T cell receptor (beta chain) appeared a single time. Its antigen is not identified. This CDR3 is 18 amino acids long. Germline V gives CDR1 SGHAT, CDR2 FQNNGV. Trimming at V came to 4 bases and at J to 1 base, leaving 5 bases not matched to a gene. This specimen belongs to a study of beta chain features in type 1 diabetes. The whole isolated RNA underwent reverse transcription, so sequencing captured expressed TCRB transcripts. The repertoire was sequenced with immunoSEQ multiplex PCR; TCRdb's copy has only in-frame clones and lacks some. The sample holds 250,000 to 350,000 clones, roughly an eighth seen once. Study-wide results and caveats: Type 1 diabetes patients showed a moderate but significant shortening of TCRB CDR3s in all four CD4+ subsets.

The TCR comes from a man aged 30-40 years with type 1 diabetes. The rearrangement links TRBV11-2 to TRBJ2-3; 16 nucleotides align to TRBD2. Sequencing used naive CD4+ T cells from blood. The chain's CDR3 is CASSSGLAGGPGTDTQYF. CDR3 coding DNA: TGTGCCAGCAGCTCGGGACTAGCGGGAGGGCCGGGCACAGATACGCAGTATTTT.